The 29 T cell receptor beta chains given below trace back to one sample, sequenced in a study of human versus mouse CDR3 diversity and MHC coevolution. The table came from immunoSEQ multiplex PCR; TCRdb's copy has only in-frame clones and leaves some out. The sample has about 81,000 clones, around 93% seen once; the top ten hold 1.3% to 1.5%. Sequences were obtained from naive CD4+ T cells from blood. Subset given: CD45RO-negative CD62L-positive naive CD4 T cells. The receptors derive from a person aged 30 to 69 in good health.

This clone was observed once. Other DNA sequences from this sample encode an identical CDR3 as well. V and J are TRBV18 and TRBJ1-5; a weak D match, TRBD1 (6 bases). This CDR3 comprises 15 residues. Germline values: CDR1 KGHSH, CDR2 LQKENI. The ends were cut back, 3 bases at V and 0 bases at J, with 9 bases in the middle. The CDR3 spells CASSPTGVSNQPQHF. The CDR3 nucleotides are TGTGCCAGCTCACCGACAGGAGTTAGCAATCAGCCCCAGCATTTT.

There are a few counts of this clone. The chain combines TRBV7-2 with TRBJ2-5; 7 positions agree with TRBD2. The J call may be in error: the DNA end matches TRBJ2-7 better. The CDR3 spans 15 residues. The germline gives CDR1 SGHTA, CDR2 FQGNSA. CDR3 sequence: CASSISGSGDYEQYF. The CDR3 nucleotides read TGTGCCAGCAGCATTAGCGGGTCGGGGGACTACGAGCAGTACTTC.

The chain uses TRBV6-5 and TRBJ1-2; D gene uncertain. The length of the CDR3 is 16 residues. Per germline, CDR1 MNHEY and CDR2 SVGAGI. Trimming cost V 0 bases and J 4 bases, with 15 bases left between them. The CDR3 DNA follows: TGTGCCAGCAGTTACTCAACCCAGGCCTTCTCCTATGGCTACACCTTC. Translated, it gives CASSYSTQAFSYGYTF.

The chain uses TRBV11-1 and TRBJ2-7, with 7 bases that match TRBD2. After removal of 5 bases from V and 4 bases from J, the junction contained 11 bases not matched to a gene. The CDR3 is made up of 15 amino acids. CDR1 is SGHAT and CDR2 is FQDESV in the germline V gene (reference sequence). DNA of the CDR3: TGTGCCAGCAGCCCGCTATGGCGGGAGAGTTACGAGCAGTACTTC. The encoded protein is CASSPLWRESYEQYF. Filled out from reference TRBV11-1 and TRBJ2-7, the complete variable domain reads EAEVAQSPRYKITEKSQAVAFWCDPISGHATLYWYRQILGQGPELLVQFQDESVVDDSQLPKDRFSAERLKGVDSTLKIQPAELGDSAMYLCASSPLWRESYEQYFGPGTRLTVT.

In this sample, this clone turned up once. Written as DNA, the CDR3 is TGTGCCAGCAGCCCGGGACAGTGGAGCAATCAGCCCCAGCATTTT. Translating it yields CASSPGQWSNQPQHF. The chain employs TRBV7-2 and TRBJ1-5; TRBD1 agrees at 7 bases. V lost 5 bases to trimming and J lost 1 base; unmatched junction nucleotides: 5. The CDR3 is made up of 15 amino acids. The germline V gene encodes CDR1 SGHTA and CDR2 FQGNSA.

V usage is TRBV6-5 and J usage is TRBJ1-5, with no clear D. CDR1 and CDR2 from the germline V gene are MNHEY and SVGAGI. The germline V and J ends were trimmed by 0 bases and 1 base, with 7 bases remaining between them. The CDR3 is 15 amino acids. This CDR3 reads CASSYSRESNQPQHF. The CDR3 coding sequence is TGTGCCAGCAGTTACTCAAGGGAGAGCAATCAGCCCCAGCATTTT.

The rearrangement uses TRBV27 and TRBJ1-2; D perhaps matches TRBD1 (6 bases). Germline-derived CDR1 and CDR2 are MNHEY and SMNVEV (reference sequence). This CDR3 is 15 amino acids long. With 4 bases removed from V and 4 bases from J, the gap between germline ends came to 16 bases. The CDR3 reads CASSSTSTGIYGYTF. For the CDR3, the DNA is TGTGCCAGCAGTTCTACATCGACAGGAATCTATGGCTACACCTTC.

The J gene is TRBJ1-2, the V gene TRBV6-5, with a weak D call TRBD1 (6 bases). The germline V gene has CDR1 MNHEY and CDR2 SVGAGI. There are 13 residues in the CDR3. Between the trimmed V and J ends, which lost 6 bases and 5 bases, there was a span of 13 bases. DNA for the CDR3: TGTGCCAGCAGCTCCGGGACACGGTATGGCTACACCTTC. This gives the protein CASSSGTRYGYTF.

This clone was observed a single time. The rearrangement joins TRBV9 to TRBJ1-4; 9 nucleotides align to TRBD1. CDR3 size: 18 residues. The V gene's germline CDR1 is SGDLS and CDR2 YYNGEE. The trim removed 4 bases at V and 0 bases at J, leaving 10 bases unmatched. The DNA for the CDR3 is TGTGCCAGCAGCTCGCTACAGGGGGCCCTCGCAACTAATGAAAAACTGTTTTTT. This gives the protein CASSSLQGALATNEKLFF.

V usage is TRBV7-2 and J usage is TRBJ2-3, with D unclear. Trimming took off 5 bases at V and 6 bases at J, with 9 bases between the two ends. Germline CDR1 reads SGHTA; CDR2 reads FQGNSA. The CDR3 runs to 12 residues. CDR3 sequence (DNA): TGTGCCAGCAGCACCAACGGGGATACGCAGTATTTT. Encoded protein: CASSTNGDTQYF.

CDR3 in amino acids: CASSLAPSGQLYEQYF. CDR3 DNA sequence: TGTGCCAGCAGCCTCGCCCCCTCGGGACAGCTGTACGAGCAGTACTTC. The chain links TRBV5-4 to TRBJ2-5, with TRBD1 identical over 7 bases. The end of the DNA is better explained by TRBJ2-7, so the J call may be wrong. CDR1 is SGHNT, CDR2 YYREEE, per germline (reference sequence). CDR3 length: 16 amino acids.

Comment on this clone: One end of the junction varies from germline; a read error may be responsible. The chain joins TRBV7-7 to TRBJ1-6; maybe TRBD1 (6 bases). The V gene's germline CDR1 is SSHAT and CDR2 FNYEAQ (reference sequence). There are 13 residues in the CDR3. The CDR3 DNA reads TGTGCTAGCAGCCCCCAGGGGAATTCACCCCTCCACTTT. As protein: CASSPQGNSPLHF.

The DNA for the CDR3 is TGTGCCAGCAGGAGGGACAGCCAAGAGACCCAGTACTTC. As protein: CASRRDSQETQYF. The J gene is TRBJ2-5, the V gene TRBV7-3, with 7 positions matching TRBD1. V lost 6 bases and J lost 1; bases outside the gene matches: 2. Germline V gene data show CDR1 as SGHTA and CDR2 as FQGTGA. The CDR3 length is 13 residues.

The chain employs TRBV29-1 and TRBJ2-7; 7 bases are shared with TRBD1. CDR1 and CDR2 from the germline V gene are SQVTM and ANQGSEA. V was clipped by 3 bases and J by 1 base; unmatched bases: 3. The CDR3 covers 13 residues. CDR3: CSVDDRVSYEQYF. The CDR3 bases are TGCAGCGTTGACGACAGGGTTTCCTACGAGCAGTACTTC.

This clone showed up just a few times. V is TRBV2 and J is TRBJ1-3; 8 nucleotides match TRBD1. CDR1 and CDR2 (germline): SNHLY, FYNNEI. CDR3 length: 14 amino acids. The junction had 9 bases not matched to a gene; V was cut back by 3 bases and J by 11 bases. This CDR3 reads CASSEAGGARAIYF. In nucleotides, the CDR3 is TGTGCCAGCAGTGAGGCAGGGGGCGCACGGGCCATATATTTT.

The chain employs TRBV10-3 and TRBJ2-4, with D perhaps TRBD2 (5 bases). Germline CDR1 ENHRY, CDR2 SYGVKD. The V gene lost 11 bases and the J gene lost 3 bases, with 14 bases spanning the gap. The CDR3 runs to 13 residues. The CDR3 here is CALEARDKNIQYF. In DNA form, the CDR3 reads TGTGCCCTCGAGGCACGGGACAAAAACATTCAGTACTTC.

This rearrangement joins TRBV2 to TRBJ1-1, with D perhaps TRBD1 (5 bases). CDR3 length equals 13 residues. V lost 4 bases to trimming and J lost 7 bases, with 13 bases between them. The germline V gene has CDR1 SNHLY and CDR2 FYNNEI. CDR3 DNA sequence: TGTGCCAGCAGTGGGGGGGGGACCGGTGAAGCTTTCTTT. This encodes CASSGGGTGEAFF.

The CDR3 sequence is CASTKDRGREKLFF. The CDR3, as DNA: TGTGCCAGCACCAAGGACAGGGGGCGTGAAAAACTGTTTTTT. The rearrangement uses TRBV27 and TRBJ1-4, with 11 bases identical to TRBD1. CDR3 length equals 14 residues. Losses at the gene ends were 7 bases for V and 7 bases for J; bases not matched to a gene: 5. Germline assignment: CDR1 MNHEY and CDR2 SMNVEV (reference sequence).

The genes are TRBV7-9 and TRBJ1-2, with 7 nucleotides matching TRBD1. Germline assignment: CDR1 SEHNR and CDR2 FQNEAQ (reference sequence). The V and J ends lost 5 bases and 2 bases, in that order; junction bases with no gene match: 8. The CDR3 consists of 15 residues. CDR3 residues: CASSEPLGQNYGYTF. CDR3 DNA sequence: TGTGCCAGCAGCGAGCCGCTGGGACAGAACTATGGCTACACCTTC.

In its sample, this clone was seen a few times. The rearrangement links TRBV19 to TRBJ1-5; possibly TRBD1 for D (6 bases). This CDR3 has 11 amino acids. Between the trimmed V and J ends, which lost 9 bases and 7 bases, there was a span of 10 bases. Germline V gene data show CDR1 as LNHDA and CDR2 as SQIVND (reference sequence). As DNA, the CDR3 is TGTGCCAGACAGGGTGAACAGCCCCAGCATTTT. Translating it yields CARQGEQPQHF.

J is TRBJ2-1 and V is TRBV5-1, with 7 bases that match TRBD2. Germline values: CDR1 SGHRS, CDR2 YFSETQ. CDR3 size: 15 residues. The ends lost 4 bases at V and 2 bases at J; junction bases unmatched: 6. The CDR3 loop is CASSVRLAPYNEQFF. The CDR3 DNA reads as TGCGCCAGCAGCGTTAGACTAGCCCCCTACAATGAGCAGTTCTTC.

The chain is built from TRBV7-2 and TRBJ2-3, with 7 bases fitting TRBD2. The CDR3 runs to 14 residues. The V and J ends lost 0 bases and 5 bases, in that order; junction bases with no gene match: 2. Germline V gene sequence: CDR1 SGHTA, CDR2 FQGNSA. The CDR3 nucleotides are TGTGCCAGCAGCTTAGCGGGAGGGATAGATACGCAGTATTTT. It codes for CASSLAGGIDTQYF.

The genes are TRBV10-3 and TRBJ2-1; TRBD2 aligns across 7 bases. In germline, CDR1 is ENHRY, CDR2 SYGVKD. The V gene end was trimmed by 4 bases and the J gene end by 0 bases; junction bases not matched to a gene: 18. The CDR3 covers 20 residues. CDR3 in DNA: TGTGCCATCAGTGGGACCCGTACGGCTAGCGGCACTAGCTCCTACAATGAGCAGTTCTTC. Its translation: CAISGTRTASGTSSYNEQFF.

The chain combines TRBV20-1 with TRBJ2-3, with unresolved D. This CDR3 spans 11 amino acids. Looked up from germline, CDR1 is DFQATT and CDR2 is SNEGSKA (reference sequence). V dropped 3 bases and J dropped 3 bases, with 4 bases sitting between them. The CDR3 reads CSASLTDTQYF. The CDR3 nucleotides are TGCAGTGCTAGCCTTACAGATACGCAGTATTTT.

This chain links TRBV7-2 with TRBJ2-3; maybe TRBD1 (5 bases). The V end was cut by 3 bases, the J end by 6 bases, with 13 bases between. Germline values: CDR1 SGHTA, CDR2 FQGNSA. The CDR3 extends over 14 amino acids. The CDR3 protein is CASSFPYPGDTQYF. In nucleotides, the CDR3 is TGTGCCAGCAGCTTCCCTTACCCAGGGGATACGCAGTATTTT.

The rearrangement links TRBV5-8 to TRBJ2-2; 8 bases agree with TRBD2. The CDR3 is 16 amino acids. The V and J ends lost 4 bases and 4 bases, in that order; junction bases with no gene match: 9. Germline CDR1 reads SGHTS; CDR2 reads YDEGEE. This CDR3 reads CASSAYSGAFTGELFF. CDR3 DNA: TGTGCCAGCAGCGCTTATAGCGGGGCCTTCACCGGGGAGCTGTTTTTT.

This CDR3 reads CASSAGDPNTGELFF. As DNA, the CDR3 is TGTGCCAGCTCAGCGGGAGACCCGAACACCGGGGAGCTGTTTTTT. The chain is built from TRBV6-4 and TRBJ2-2, with 8 bases that match TRBD2. This CDR3 has 15 amino acids. Germline CDR1 MRHNA, CDR2 SNTAGT. The ends lost 8 bases at V and 0 bases at J; junction bases unmatched: 5.

The genes are TRBV27 and TRBJ2-7; D remains unclear. The CDR3 is made up of 12 amino acids. With 5 bases removed from V and 0 bases from J, the gap between germline ends came to 5 bases. Germline loops: CDR1 MNHEY, CDR2 SMNVEV (reference sequence). DNA of the CDR3: TGTGCCAGCAGTCCCAGCTCCTACGAGCAGTACTTC. It codes for CASSPSSYEQYF.

V is TRBV4-3 and J is TRBJ2-1; D possibly corresponds to TRBD2 (6 bases). Germline-derived CDR1 and CDR2 are LGHNA and YSLEER. Between the trimmed V and J ends, which lost 1 base and 5 bases, there was a span of 21 bases. CDR3 length: 18 residues. For the CDR3, the DNA is TGCGCCAGCAGCCAAGGGGGCGGGACCGTCATTAGGAACAATGAGCAGTTCTTC. Translation: CASSQGGGTVIRNNEQFF.